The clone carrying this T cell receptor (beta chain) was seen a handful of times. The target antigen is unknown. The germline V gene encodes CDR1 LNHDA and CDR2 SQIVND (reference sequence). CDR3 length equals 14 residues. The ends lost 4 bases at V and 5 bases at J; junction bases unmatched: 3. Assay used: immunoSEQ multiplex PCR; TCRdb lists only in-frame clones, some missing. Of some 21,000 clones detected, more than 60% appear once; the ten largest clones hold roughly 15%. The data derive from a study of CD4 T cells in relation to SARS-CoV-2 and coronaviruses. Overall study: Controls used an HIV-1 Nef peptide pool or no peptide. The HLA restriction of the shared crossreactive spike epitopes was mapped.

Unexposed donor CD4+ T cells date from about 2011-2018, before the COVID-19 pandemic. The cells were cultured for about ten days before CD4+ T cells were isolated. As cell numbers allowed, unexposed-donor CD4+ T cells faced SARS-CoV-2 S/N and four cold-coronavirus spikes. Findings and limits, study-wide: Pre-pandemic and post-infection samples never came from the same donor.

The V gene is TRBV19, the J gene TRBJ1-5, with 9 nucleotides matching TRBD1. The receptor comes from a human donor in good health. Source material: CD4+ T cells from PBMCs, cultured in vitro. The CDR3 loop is CASSTTGGDQPQHF. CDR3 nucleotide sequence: TGTGCCAGTAGTACTACAGGGGGCGATCAGCCCCAGCATTTT.